The subject of this entry is one T cell receptor (beta chain). As yet, its antigen is unknown. The sample comes from a study of shared clonotypes between healthy human individuals. For the study at large: Each donor had three CD4 naive, three CD4 memory, two CD8 naive and one CD8 memory plate. Findings and limits, study-wide: Genetic and exposure-history diversity was limited by the few donors.

The naive CD8 population came from CD45RO-negative cells selected for CCR7, without terminally differentiated effector memory CD45RA+ cells. CDR3 length equals 17 residues. Germline CDR1 LNHNV, CDR2 YYDKDF (reference sequence). With 0 bases clipped from V and 3 bases from J, the junction kept 4 bases outside the gene matches. Some 30,000 T cell genomes, or 200 to 250 ng DNA, went into the sorted-subset replicate PCRs. Sequenced by immunoSEQ multiplex PCR; TCRdb stores in-frame clones only, minus some. Here the sample spans approximately 2,200,000 clones, about 93% being singletons. This chain joins TRBV15 and TRBJ2-3, with 12 bases aligning to TRBD2. Sequenced input: naive CD8+ T cells from PBMCs. This TCR was recovered from a man aged 18 to 35 in good health. Some clones in this sample may be carry-over from other donors' samples. DNA for the CDR3: TGTGCCACCAGCAGAGATTACCTAGCGGGAGGGACAGATACGCAGTATTTT. It is translated as CATSRDYLAGGTDTQYF.